This T cell receptor beta chain came from a study of blood T cell repertoires in COVID-19. Study overall: Samples taken during acute and convalescent COVID-19 were collected in the United States, Italy and Spain. From T cells, B-cell-depleted T cells, or PBMCs came the material, which was cDNA or gDNA.

Original analysis: Scientists estimated how many nucleated cells there were by amplifying reference gene primers. Profiling relied on immunoSEQ multiplex PCR, and the TCRdb table lists in-frame clones only, not all of them. V and J calls and clone size are copied from that table; D and trimming were computed from the DNA. The sample lists 55,000 to 75,000 clones; about nine tenths were seen once. Germline V gene lookup returns CDR1 SGHRS and CDR2 YFSETQ. With 1 base removed from V and 5 bases from J, the gap between germline ends came to 9 bases. The CDR3 is 14 amino acids. This clone was recorded a few times.

This sequence originates from a man aged 55 to 70 with acute or convalescent COVID-19. V gene TRBV5-1 combines with J gene TRBJ2-2; D is unclear. Sequenced input: peripheral blood. In DNA, the CDR3 is TGCGCCAGCAGCTTGCCAGGAAATACCGGGGAGCTGTTTTTT. It encodes CASSLPGNTGELFF. Drawing the rest from reference TRBV5-1 and TRBJ2-2, the complete variable domain is KAGVTQTPRYLIKTRGQQVTLSCSPISGHRSVSWYQQTPGQGLQFLFEYFSETQRNKGNFPGRFSGRQFSNSRSEMNVSTLELGDSALYLCASSLPGNTGELFFGEGSRLTVL.